This TCR beta chain was sequenced in a study of cytomegalovirus exposure and HLA in healthy donors (dated by TCRdb to 2015 to 2018). With respect to the entire study: An earlier analysis of approximately 600 of the donors reported about 250 Gb of sequence data and 120 million or so unique TCR beta sequences from about 200 million T cells. Donor age, sex, ethnicity and CMV serostatus were compiled together with the repertoire data. In addition to the first cohort of around 670 subjects, a separate validation cohort of under 150 different subjects was used. To predict cytomegalovirus infection status, the study brought together high-throughput TCR immunosequencing, statistical association of individual TCRs with disease status, and machine learning. Using immunosequencing, the study profiled T cell repertoires from about 620 subjects and related those repertoires to cytomegalovirus serostatus. An early release that covered around 590 HLA-typed donors contained 300 to 350 gigabases of sequencing data and tens of millions of unique TCR sequences. Every discovery cohort repertoire had been produced on one sequencing platform. A later genetic analysis took genome-wide SNP genotypes for 398 of the 666 donors and used that subset as a discovery cohort. The study was designed to test whether signatures of past pathogen exposure could be identified by cataloging public T cell receptors. Both class I and class II loci were covered by HLA typing, at four-digit resolution. Several DR-DQ haplotypes were treated as single units for association and clustering because of strong linkage in the cohort. Rather than drawing on any new phenotypic data, the later analysis identified candidate immune exposures from TCR beta sequences and the way those sequences occurred across donors. To study patterns of TCR occurrence, a later analysis re-analyzed previously published TCR beta repertoires from 600 to 750 donors and added high-resolution HLA genotyping. Typing coverage varied by locus: about 620-630 donors for A, B, C, DRB1 and DQB1; more than 500 for DQA1; about 590 for DPA1; 450 to 480 for DPB1. Across approximately 400 genotyped donors of the cohort, an average of about 220,000 unique TCR beta nucleotide sequences per donor were sequenced, and approximately 17% of those sequences were non-productive. The genetic ancestry cluster associated with self-reported Caucasian donors included about four fifths of the roughly 390 genotyped donors. An earlier analysis of 587 of the donors used high-throughput TCR beta sequencing to judge whether each TCR beta V gene segment behaved as functional or pseudogenic.

A remark on this clone: Its target antigen remains unknown.

General study outcomes and caveats: According to a later analysis, TCR association rates differed among HLA loci, with DRB1 alleles showing the most associated TCRs and HLA-C alleles showing the fewest. The authors suggested that the approach could potentially be generalized to other disease states and immunological phenotypes. Assigning TCR associations to individual alleles was difficult when HLA alleles, especially DR and DQ, strongly co-occurred. A later analysis found that HLA-associated TCR beta chains were more clonally expanded and had lower generation probabilities than equally common non-associated chains. Specific HLA alleles were associated with more than 15,000 TCR beta sequences at a false discovery rate of 0.05 in a later analysis. In a later analysis, several top co-occurrence clusters were reported to appear linked to parvovirus B19, influenza, CMV and Epstein-Barr virus. According to a later analysis, most CMV-associated TCR beta chains appeared to be HLA-restricted, and the HLA associations seemed to be driven largely by CMV exposure. Linkage disequilibrium might explain the correlated functional status among segregating V segments, but an unknown experimental factor could not be ruled out. A later genetic analysis associated a missense DCLRE1C variant with V-gene and J-gene trimming of TCR beta chains, and an independent cohort replicated the association. A total of 150 or so TCR beta chains were listed by the study as associated with cytomegalovirus. HLA typing was unavailable for some donors at each locus, so association tests used only the typed subset. In a later genetic analysis, fewer N-insertions in productive TCRs were reported among donors in an Asian-associated ancestry cluster than the roughly 700-donor mean. The only immune exposure information available for the cohort was CMV serostatus. A further reported finding was that TCR beta sequences accurately predicted the HLA-A and HLA-B alleles for most subjects in the first cohort. Because counts were too low, 15 to 20 rarely observed V segments, including chromosome 9 orphons, were excluded from the earlier analysis of several hundred of the donors. The 87-base-pair reads could not distinguish some IMGT-functional V segments, including TRBV6-2 and TRBV6-3, so those segments were excluded. This cohort had only TCR beta chains sequenced, and the lack of alpha or paired-chain data limited which features could be detected. Three of the identified cytomegalovirus-associated TCR beta chains were confirmed in vitro to be specific for cytomegalovirus antigens. A cluster of highly shared sequence variants was judged likely to represent a technical artifact of the sequencing pipeline. In an earlier analysis of a few hundred of the donors, most TCR beta V segments were observed in productive rearrangements about 87% or about 30% of the time, broadly matching IMGT annotations. The classifier was reported to diagnose cytomegalovirus status with high specificity and sensitivity in both the original and validation cohorts. Most TCR sequences were seen in very few donors, while some public TCRs were found in many individuals. Sequencing depth was assumed to be roughly uniform across donors in the presence/absence analyses, though that assumption may not hold.

In total, approximately 690 healthy bone marrow donors made up the cohort. At the time of sampling, all cohort members were nominally healthy, though unrecorded immune exposures were likely present. The donor was CMV seropositive and was included in the group of almost 300 seropositive cohort members. Every donor gave a peripheral blood sample, and the peripheral blood mononuclear cells from that sample were used for TCR beta sequencing. The Qiagen DNeasy Blood Extraction Kit was used to extract genomic DNA from the blood cell samples. Library preparation employed the immunoSEQ multiplex PCR assay. A mixture of 60 forward primers for TCR Vbeta segments and 13 reverse primers for TCR Jbeta segments was used in the multiplex PCR. Amplification of the CDR3 region of rearranged TCR beta genes was performed with a multiplex PCR assay on genomic DNA. Amplified TCR beta libraries were sequenced as 87-base-pair reads on the Illumina HiSeq System. On the study's bioinformatics: Across the 500 to 850 repertoires, a later analysis counted roughly 77 million unique TCR beta chains, roughly 11 million of which were shared by at least two donors. Raw reads were error-corrected and collapsed into unique sequences with a nearest-neighbor algorithm that merged closely related sequences to remove PCR and sequencing errors. Alignment of CDR3 sequences to IMGT reference sequences was used to assign V, D and J gene segments. For a sequence to be retained, at least a six-nucleotide match to both a V gene segment and a J gene segment was required. A rearrangement counted as productive if the CDR3 had no stop codons and remained in frame with V and J, and every other rearrangement counted as non-productive. CDR3 was defined by IMGT convention, running from the second conserved V-encoded cysteine to the conserved J-encoded phenylalanine. In an earlier analysis of around 540 of the donors, sequences lacking an unambiguous match to a single V gene segment were excluded. An earlier analysis of a few hundred of the donors classified V segments as functional when productive rearrangements were above 56.7% and as segregating when the standard deviation between donors was above 5%. A statistical classification framework was developed to diagnose cytomegalovirus status using the catalog of TCR beta chain sequences. In a later analysis, TCR nucleotide sequences were compared against IMGT/GENE-DB human TR gene sequences so that V and J genes could be assigned. In a later analysis, CDR3 sequences and most-parsimonious VDJ recombination scenarios were assigned using the TCRdist pipeline. In a later analysis, each TCR beta chain was defined by its CDR3 amino acid sequence together with its V-gene family, and reads without a unique V-gene family were excluded. To address suspected cross-contamination and a sequencing artifact, a later analysis removed roughly 640 highly shared, low-generation-probability nucleotide sequences. A later analysis calculated a clonal expansion index for each public chain from normalized within-repertoire ranks of inferred template counts. In a later analysis, generation probabilities were computed using a VDJ recombination model fitted to out-of-frame rearrangements, and the results were checked against IGoR. In a later analysis, hypergeometric tests were used to score TCR-TCR, TCR-HLA and TCR-CMV co-occurrence, with a repertoire-size bias correction applied to TCR pairs. False discovery rates were estimated in a later analysis by permuting HLA or CMV assignments 20 times. In a later analysis, co-occurring TCRs were grouped using DBSCAN, and TCRdist sequence similarity was added for clustering within HLA-allele-positive subsets. Repertoires with fewer than 30,000 or more than 120,000 public chains were left out of co-occurrence clustering, as were several repertoires with anomalous nucleotide sharing. TCRdb re-hosts the immuneACCESS table, in-frame sequences only. Its copies lack some clones; in the studies checked, an unresolved V gene accounts for under half of them, and the cause for the rest is not known. The D gene and trimming were derived from the DNA, and the V and J assignments and clone size from that table. The sample's own table lists over 100,000 clones. The ten largest clones represent over 1.5% of the sample.

Taken from the germline V gene, the CDR1 and CDR2 loops are SGHVS and FQNEAQ. For this chain, trimming is 5 bases at the V end and 4 bases at the J end, and the number of junction bases without a gene match is 6. The CDR3 runs 14 amino acids, cysteine and phenylalanine included. Only the CDR3 DNA is retained, 42 bases long and in frame from the first base. The receptor was derived from a woman in her forties in good health and CMV-seropositive. The chain couples TRBV7-8 to TRBJ2-3; 7 bases in the middle match TRBD2. The sequencing sample was made of PBMCs. The CDR3 reads CASSPLSGADTQYF. The sequenced DNA is TGTGCCAGCAGCCCCCTGAGCGGGGCAGATACGCAGTATTTT.